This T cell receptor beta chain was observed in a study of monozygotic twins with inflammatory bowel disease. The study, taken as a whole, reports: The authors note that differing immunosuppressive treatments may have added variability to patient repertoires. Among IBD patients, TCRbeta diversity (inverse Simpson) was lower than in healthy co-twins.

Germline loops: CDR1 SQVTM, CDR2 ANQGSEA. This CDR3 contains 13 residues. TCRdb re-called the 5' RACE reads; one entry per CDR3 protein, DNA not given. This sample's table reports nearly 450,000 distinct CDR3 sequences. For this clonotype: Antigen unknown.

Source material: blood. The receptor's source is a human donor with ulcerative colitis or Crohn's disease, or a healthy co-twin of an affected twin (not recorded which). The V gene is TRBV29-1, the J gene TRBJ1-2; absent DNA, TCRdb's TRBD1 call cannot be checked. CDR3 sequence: CSVEDRGLHGYTF. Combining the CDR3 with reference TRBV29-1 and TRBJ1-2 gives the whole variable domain SAVISQKPSRDICQRGTSLTIQCQVDSQVTMMFWYRQQPGQSLTLIATANQGSEATYESGFVIDKFPISRPNLTFSTLTVSNMSPEDSSIYLCSVEDRGLHGYTFGSGTRLTVV.